The 17 T cell receptor beta chains presented below share a single source sample, sequenced in a study of T cell responses to AZD1222 COVID-19 vaccine. Measured with immunoSEQ multiplex PCR; TCRdb has only the in-frame clones, and not every one. The sample yields just under 90,000 clones, approximately 86% seen once. Sequences were derived from peripheral blood, sampled on day 0 of MenACWY control vaccination. The source is an adult in good health.

This chain connects TRBV7-8 to TRBJ1-5; maybe TRBD1 (5 bases). With 5 bases removed from V and 2 bases from J, the gap between germline ends came to 16 bases. Germline V gene sequence: CDR1 SGHVS, CDR2 FQNEAQ. The CDR3 is 16 amino acids. The CDR3 region is CASSAVGGLGNQPQHF. CDR3 bases: TGTGCCAGCAGCGCAGTGGGGGGTTTGGGCAATCAGCCCCAGCATTTT.

J is TRBJ2-5 and V is TRBV24-1; the D is unclear. Per germline, CDR1 KGHDR and CDR2 SFDVKD. The CDR3 is 11 amino acids. V gave up 9 bases and J gave up 4 bases, with 8 bases separating them. CDR3 protein: CATSFLETQYF. CDR3 DNA sequence: TGTGCCACCTCCTTTTTAGAGACCCAGTACTTC.

The V and J genes are TRBV14 and TRBJ2-1, with 9 bases matching TRBD2. Looked up from germline, CDR1 is SGHDN and CDR2 is FVKESK. This CDR3 comprises 16 residues. Germline trimming cut 2 bases from V and 9 bases from J; bases unmatched to any gene: 11. CDR3 amino acids: CASSQLTSGLLSEQFF. CDR3 coding DNA: TGTGCCAGCAGCCAACTCACTAGCGGGCTCTTGAGTGAGCAGTTCTTC.

The chain links TRBV5-1 to TRBJ2-7; 12 bases align to TRBD2. This CDR3 has 16 residues. V dropped 0 bases and J dropped 6; count of bases not matched to a gene: 7. The germline CDR1 and CDR2 sequences are SGHRS and YFSETQ. CDR3 sequence reads: CASSLAPSGGAAEQYF. The CDR3 nucleotides are TGCGCCAGCAGCTTGGCCCCTAGCGGGGGGGCCGCCGAGCAGTACTTC.

Only a few counts were recorded for this clone. The genes are TRBV9 and TRBJ1-4, with D unresolved. Germline V gene sequence: CDR1 SGDLS, CDR2 YYNGEE. Trimming took off 6 bases at V and 7 bases at J, with 19 bases between the two ends. The CDR3 totals 15 residues. CDR3 in amino acids: CASTKVGGKGEKLFF. The CDR3 DNA follows: TGTGCCAGCACCAAGGTTGGTGGGAAGGGTGAAAAACTGTTTTTT. Looking up the rest from reference TRBV9 and TRBJ1-4 gives the full variable domain: DSGVTQTPKHLITATGQRVTLRCSPRSGDLSVYWYQQSLDQGLQFLIQYYNGEERAKGNILERFSAQQFPDLHSELNLSSLELGDSALYFCASTKVGGKGEKLFFGSGTQLSVL.

The chain joins TRBV14 to TRBJ1-2; D ambiguous. V lost 3 bases, J lost 6 bases, and 20 bases lay in between. The V gene's germline CDR1 is SGHDN and CDR2 FVKESK. This CDR3 contains 16 residues. In DNA, the CDR3 is TGTGCCAGCAGCCACCTGCCGCAGCCCCCACTGGATGGCTACACCTTC. Its protein is CASSHLPQPPLDGYTF.

The chain uses TRBV7-2 and TRBJ1-2, with D unresolved. The CDR3 loop spans 13 amino acids. V was clipped by 3 bases and J by 2 bases, with 7 bases between them. Germline CDR1 is SGHTA and CDR2 is FQGNSA. This chain's CDR3 is CASSLDGNYGYTF. CDR3 in DNA: TGTGCCAGCAGCTTGGACGGGAACTATGGCTACACCTTC.

The DNA for the CDR3 is TGTGCCAGCAGTCCTGGGGGGGGCCCAGAGTATGAGCAGTTCTTC. It is translated as CASSPGGGPEYEQFF. The gene calls are TRBV28 and TRBJ2-1; D perhaps matches TRBD2 (7 bases). The V gene's germline CDR1 is MDHEN and CDR2 SYDVKM. CDR3 length equals 15 residues. The germline V and J ends were trimmed by 5 bases and 8 bases, with 19 bases remaining between them.

This chain joins TRBV18 and TRBJ1-1; D gene ambiguous. This CDR3 comprises 15 residues. Germline V gives CDR1 KGHSH, CDR2 LQKENI. V lost 3 bases to trimming and J lost 0 bases, with 11 bases between them. This CDR3 is CASSPSSALNTEAFF. For the CDR3, the DNA is TGTGCCAGCTCACCGTCCTCTGCCCTGAACACTGAAGCTTTCTTT.

The chain is built from TRBV28 and TRBJ1-2, with D unresolved. Trimming left V 5 bases short and J 8 bases short, with 15 bases between. CDR3 length equals 13 residues. In germline, CDR1 is MDHEN, CDR2 SYDVKM. CDR3 amino acids: CASSLTRGYGYTF. For the CDR3, the DNA is TGTGCCAGCAGTCTAACCCGGGGATACGGCTACACCTTC.

This chain links TRBV6-1 with TRBJ1-5, with D perhaps matching TRBD1 (5 bases). CDR3 length: 14 residues. The ends were cut back, 3 bases at V and 5 bases at J, with 11 bases in the middle. The germline gives CDR1 MNHNS, CDR2 SASEGT. This CDR3 is CASSERGSYQPQHF. Here the CDR3 DNA reads TGTGCCAGCAGTGAGCGGGGCAGTTATCAGCCCCAGCATTTT.

The CDR3 loop is CASRNRGDVSEAFF. The CDR3 DNA follows: TGTGCCAGCAGAAACCGGGGGGATGTGTCTGAAGCTTTCTTT. The genes are TRBV6-5 and TRBJ1-1; weak D call: TRBD1 (5 bases). This CDR3 comprises 14 residues. V was cut by 6 bases and J by 6 bases, with 17 bases left in between. The germline V gene has CDR1 MNHEY and CDR2 SVGAGI.

Concerning this clone: Distinct nucleotide sequences in the sample also encode this CDR3. The V and J genes are TRBV28 and TRBJ1-2; TRBD1 is a possible D gene (5 bases). Germline V lookup: CDR1 MDHEN, CDR2 SYDVKM. The CDR3 is 14 residues long. The germline V and J ends were trimmed by 6 bases and 0 bases, with 11 bases remaining between them. The CDR3 nucleotides are TGTGCCAGCAGGGGCCGGGGCGCTAACTATGGCTACACCTTC. Its protein product is CASRGRGANYGYTF.

The chain couples TRBV27 to TRBJ1-5; unclear D gene. This CDR3 contains 14 residues. From germline, CDR1 is MNHEY and CDR2 SMNVEV (reference sequence). V lost 3 bases to trimming and J lost 7 bases, with 13 bases between them. As DNA, the CDR3 is TGTGCCAGCAGTTTTAGTGGGCGAGTGCAGCCCCAGCATTTT. It codes for CASSFSGRVQPQHF.

The chain is built from TRBV6-5 and TRBJ2-3, with D possibly being TRBD1 or TRBD2 (5 bases each). Germline V gene lookup returns CDR1 MNHEY and CDR2 SVGAGI. The CDR3 loop spans 12 amino acids. Trimming removed 6 bases at V and 3 bases at J, with 7 bases between. CDR3 sequence (DNA): TGTGCCAGCAGGGGGACGACAGATACGCAGTATTTT. Its translation: CASRGTTDTQYF.

This clone was detected once. The rearrangement joins TRBV30 to TRBJ1-2, with D unclear. The CDR3 loop spans 14 amino acids. Per the germline V gene, CDR1 is GTSNPN and CDR2 is SVGIG (reference sequence). Trimming left V 0 bases short and J 0 bases short, with 8 bases between. CDR3 protein: CAWSVQVANYGYTF. Written as DNA, the CDR3 is TGTGCCTGGAGTGTCCAGGTAGCTAACTATGGCTACACCTTC.

The chain is built from TRBV9 and TRBJ1-1, with D unresolved. Trimming took 0 bases from V and 1 from J, leaving 7 bases between them. This CDR3 region has 14 residues. Germline assignment: CDR1 SGDLS and CDR2 YYNGEE. For the CDR3, the DNA is TGTGCCAGCAGCGTAGTAGGACCGAACACTGAAGCTTTCTTT. Translated: CASSVVGPNTEAFF.